This is a list of T cell receptor beta chains from one sample in a study of blood T cell repertoires in COVID-19. Clones were sequenced by immunoSEQ multiplex PCR, and TCRdb holds only the in-frame ones, with some missing. The sample lists approximately 240,000 clones, 85% to 95% occurring once. The sequenced sample consisted of peripheral blood. Receptors originate from a man aged 25-40 years with COVID-19, enrolled during active disease. The CDR3 runs from the conserved cysteine through the conserved F or W.

V,J,CDR3
TRBV19,TRBJ2-1,CASSIVPRGYNEQFF
TRBV30,TRBJ2-3,CAWRDRGHSEPLF
TRBV6-1,TRBJ1-6,CASSEAGGASPLHF
TRBV5-6,TRBJ1-2,CASSPGRGSGYTF
TRBV12-3/TRBV12-4,TRBJ1-2,CASSRTGVGGYTF
TRBV9,TRBJ1-6,CASSVEDRQNSPLHF
TRBV18,TRBJ2-7,CASSPESGVAYEQYF
TRBV13,TRBJ2-1,CASRHSGTSSGGNNEQFF
TRBV5-1,TRBJ1-1,CASSLSSPGEAFF
TRBV10-3,TRBJ1-2,CAISTVSRGYTF
TRBV19,TRBJ1-1,CASSIRVGTANTEAFF
TRBV20-1,TRBJ1-2,CSASIARGDYGYTF
TRBV7-2,TRBJ1-2,CASSSDRDIVYGYTF
TRBV5-6,TRBJ1-2,CASSLRPGSGYTF
TRBV2,TRBJ1-1,CASSELRFRTEAFF
TRBV9,TRBJ1-1,CASSAGQNTEAFF
TRBV3-1/TRBV3-2,TRBJ2-7,CASSQQGSLEQYF
TRBV23-1,TRBJ2-2,CASKGQSPNTGELFF
TRBV6-5,TRBJ1-2,CASSYEPGGLRYGYTF
TRBV11-1,TRBJ1-2,CASSPPVGGRFGYTF
TRBV5-6,TRBJ2-3,CASSLVGTGVTDTQYF
TRBV6-5,TRBJ2-5,CASRRDRVAETQYF
TRBV10-1,TRBJ2-1,CASSGPAGGPGENEQFF
TRBV6-1,TRBJ1-2,CASSEGANANYGYTF
TRBV30,TRBJ1-5,CAWATGGINQPQHF
TRBV11-2,TRBJ1-6,CASSPDRVRRSPLHF
TRBV2,TRBJ1-5,CASSEFRVQPQHF
TRBV27,TRBJ1-2,CASSTGTGNYGYTF
TRBV11-2,TRBJ1-6,CASSLRPGDSPLHF
TRBV10-1,TRBJ1-1,CASSRDRFTEAFF
TRBV5-1,TRBJ2-7,CASTSPDYEQYF
TRBV5-5,TRBJ1-1,CASSPIGGGEAFF
TRBV6-6,TRBJ1-2,CASSDGGGFGYTF
TRBV10-3,TRBJ2-2,CAISERTGSVGELFF
TRBV7-9,TRBJ2-7,CASSLAMGPGQYF
TRBV6-5,TRBJ1-1,CASSYGTGYEGAFF
TRBV6-4,TRBJ2-7,CASSEGPGRVHEQYF
TRBV6-5,TRBJ1-1,CASRPGQANTEAFF
TRBV12-3/TRBV12-4,TRBJ1-2,CASSQGTAYGYTF
TRBV13,TRBJ1-5,CASSLSGQGEQPQHF
TRBV19,TRBJ2-1,CASKTSSYNEQFF
TRBV19,TRBJ1-1,CASWDRGGTEAFF
TRBV5-1,TRBJ2-7,CASSSAPGGSYEQYF
TRBV6-6,TRBJ1-1,CASSRTYTGGGTEAFF
TRBV7-9,TRBJ2-1,CASSFPPGQSPYNEQFF
TRBV18,TRBJ2-2,CASSPPGLAPWQGELFF
TRBV19,TRBJ1-1,CASSRQQVEDEAFF
TRBV5-5,TRBJ1-1,CASSLDRSNTEAFF
TRBV25-1,TRBJ1-3,CASSRTGDFGNTIYF
TRBV9,TRBJ1-3,CASSVGSSGNTIYF
TRBV7-2,TRBJ2-7,CASSLGGVLKEQYF
TRBV4-1,TRBJ1-1,CASSQGGRGPHTEAFF
TRBV28,TRBJ1-1,CASSLGGTGALEAFF
TRBV19,TRBJ2-7,CASSIESGYEQYF